A selection of T cell receptor beta chains follows, all from one sample in a study of T cells in Graves' hyperthyroidism and ophthalmopathy. TCRdb re-derived calls from the multiplex PCR reads in MiXCR, one entry per CDR3 protein. In the table there are roughly 420,000 distinct CDR3 sequences, 12% to 15% of which are singletons. The sample comprised blood. These receptors were obtained from a woman in her late teens or twenties with Graves' hyperthyroidism. CDR3s include the opening cysteine and the closing phenylalanine or tryptophan. Each record gives: V gene, D gene, clone size, J gene, CDR3 DNA, CDR3 protein. D genes are given only for firm matches. Expanded clones are given a class, and other clones once, few, many or no size at all.

V: TRBV7-6; D: TRBD1; size: many; J: TRBJ2-7; DNA: TGTGCCAGCAGCCCGTCGGGACAGGGGGTCTACGAGCAGTACTTC; CDR3: CASSPSGQGVYEQYF
V: TRBV6-1; D: TRBD1; size: many; J: TRBJ2-7; DNA: TGTGCCAGCAGCTCCGACAGGGGGGAGCAGTACTTC; CDR3: CASSSDRGEQYF
V: TRBV20-1; D: TRBD1; size: few; J: TRBJ1-4; DNA: TGCAGTGCTAGGAGGGACAGAGATGAAAAACTGTTTTTT; CDR3: CSARRDRDEKLFF
V: TRBV4-1; D: -; size: -; J: TRBJ2-2; DNA: TGCGCCAGCAGCCAAGACTGGGGGCTCGGGGAGCTGTTTTTT; CDR3: CASSQDWGLGELFF
V: TRBV11-2; D: TRBD1; size: many; J: TRBJ2-7; DNA: TGTGCCAGCAGCCCGGGACAGGGGGGTGGCGAGCAGTACTTC; CDR3: CASSPGQGGGEQYF
V: TRBV18; D: TRBD1; size: many; J: TRBJ2-3; DNA: TGTGCCAGCTCACTCGGGACAGGAACTAGCACAGATACGCAGTATTTT; CDR3: CASSLGTGTSTDTQYF
V: TRBV6-1; D: TRBD1; size: few; J: TRBJ2-7; DNA: TGTGCCAGCAGCCGGGACAGTGGCTACGAGCAGTACTTC; CDR3: CASSRDSGYEQYF
V: TRBV10-1; D: TRBD2; size: -; J: TRBJ2-1; DNA: TGCGCCAGCAGTGACTCGGCGGGAGTAGGGAATGAGCAGTTCTTC; CDR3: CASSDSAGVGNEQFF
V: TRBV19; D: -; size: -; J: TRBJ2-5; DNA: TGTGCCAGTAGTATTTTCGGACGGATCCAAGAGACCCAGTACTTC; CDR3: CASSIFGRIQETQYF
V: TRBV28; D: -; size: once; J: TRBJ2-2; DNA: TGTGCCAGCAGTGGCGCGGGTACCGGGGAGCTGTTTTTT; CDR3: CASSGAGTGELFF